These 24 T cell receptor beta chains share one sample of origin, sequenced in a study of cytomegalovirus exposure and HLA in healthy donors. The PCR contained 60 Vbeta and 13 Jbeta primers. Sequencing was performed with immunoSEQ multiplex PCR; in TCRdb, only in-frame clones are kept and a portion is missing. The sample records some 57,000 clones, less than 85% being singletons. The sample taken for sequencing was PBMCs. All receptors come from a woman aged 25 to 45 in good health and CMV-seronegative.

This clone showed up just a few times. This chain uses TRBV6-6 with TRBJ2-5, with a possible D match to TRBD1 (6 bases). Between the trimmed V and J ends, which lost 1 base and 1 base, there was a span of 10 bases. The CDR3 loop spans 15 amino acids. Germline V lookup: CDR1 MNHNY, CDR2 SVGAGI (reference sequence). CDR3 sequence (DNA): TGTGCCAGCAGTTACTGGGGGACACCCCAAGAGACCCAGTACTTC. It is translated as CASSYWGTPQETQYF.

This clone was detected only once. The chain links TRBV27 to TRBJ1-5; D gene uncertain. Germline CDR1 is MNHEY and CDR2 is SMNVEV (reference sequence). The CDR3 is 13 amino acids. Trimming took off 6 bases at V and 3 bases at J, with 9 bases between the two ends. As DNA, the CDR3 is TGTGCCAGCAGACTGAGCCTCAATCAGCCCCAGCATTTT. This encodes CASRLSLNQPQHF.

The genes are TRBV27 and TRBJ2-5; D is ambiguous. The tail of the sequence fits TRBJ2-7 better, so the J call may be wrong. The CDR3 runs 13 residues. Germline values: CDR1 MNHEY, CDR2 SMNVEV (reference sequence). The DNA of the CDR3 is TGTGCCAGCAGTTTGACATTGCCAGGCGAGCAGTACTTC. As protein: CASSLTLPGEQYF.

This rearrangement joins TRBV19 to TRBJ2-2; 9 bases align to TRBD2. V shed 6 bases and J 4 bases; nucleotides not matched to a gene: 3. CDR3 length equals 14 residues. Germline assignment: CDR1 LNHDA and CDR2 SQIVND (reference sequence). The CDR3 DNA is TGTGCCAGTAGGGGACTAGCAGGCACCGGGGAGCTGTTTTTT. Encoded protein: CASRGLAGTGELFF.

This clone was seen more than once but under ten times. Germline is not matched at one junction end, which may reflect a read error. The V gene is TRBV7-9, the J gene TRBJ2-6; 10 bases map to TRBD1. Per germline, CDR1 SEHNR and CDR2 FQNEAQ (reference sequence). The CDR3 consists of 16 residues. DNA for the CDR3: TGTTCCAGCAGCTTAGACAGGGGGCGTGGGGCCAACGTCCTGACTTTC. Residues: CSSSLDRGRGANVLTF.

The V gene is TRBV27, the J gene TRBJ1-2; 7 bases fit TRBD1. Germline-derived CDR1 and CDR2 are MNHEY and SMNVEV (reference sequence). This CDR3 spans 14 amino acids. V trimming: 6 bases; J trimming: 2 bases; junction bases outside the gene matches: 6. CDR3 protein: CASRQTGYNYGYTF. The CDR3 nucleotides are TGTGCCAGCAGACAGACAGGGTACAACTATGGCTACACCTTC.

The CDR3 loop reads CASSLVSGSVTGELFF. The CDR3 DNA reads TGTGCCAGCAGCTTAGTTAGCGGGAGTGTAACCGGGGAGCTGTTTTTT. The rearrangement joins TRBV11-3 to TRBJ2-2; 9 bases are shared with TRBD2. After removal of 1 base from V and 5 bases from J, the junction contained 5 bases not matched to a gene. Germline V gene data show CDR1 as SGHNT and CDR2 as YENEEA. The CDR3 is 16 amino acids.

The chain couples TRBV30 to TRBJ2-2, with 8 nucleotides matching TRBD2. Trimming at V came to 0 bases and at J to 5 bases, leaving 5 bases not matched to a gene. CDR3 length: 15 residues. Germline V lookup: CDR1 GTSNPN, CDR2 SVGIG (reference sequence). Written as DNA, the CDR3 is TGTGCCTGGAGTGTAGTCGGGAGGGGGACCGGGGAGCTGTTTTTT. Protein sequence: CAWSVVGRGTGELFF.

The rearrangement links TRBV21-1 to TRBJ2-6; the D segment call TRBD1 is taken from the table without a DNA check. TRBV21-1 is listed as a pseudogene. CDR3 length: 20 amino acids. Here the CDR3 DNA reads TGTGCCAGCAGCACCGGGACAGGGGATACCTTGGTTGCTGGGGCCAACGTCCTGACTTTC. This sequence encodes CASSTGTGDTLVAGANVLTF.

Concerning this clone itself: Germline and junction disagree at one end, which may indicate a read error. The chain is built from TRBV7-9 and TRBJ2-2; TRBD1 matches at 7 bases. From germline, CDR1 is SEHNR and CDR2 FQNEAQ (reference sequence). The CDR3 loop spans 17 amino acids. In nucleotides, the CDR3 is TGTTCCAGCAGCAGACAGGGAACGGCGGCGAACACCGGGGAGCTGTTTTTT. Translation: CSSSRQGTAANTGELFF.

This rearrangement joins TRBV7-2 to TRBJ2-1; a possible D gene is TRBD1 (6 bases). Deletions cut 5 bases from V and 8 bases from J, with 10 bases between. The CDR3 has 12 amino acids. Germline-derived CDR1 and CDR2 are SGHTA and FQGNSA. CDR3 loop: CASSAQGYEQFF. In nucleotides, the CDR3 is TGTGCCAGCAGCGCTCAGGGGTATGAGCAGTTCTTC.

The chain joins TRBV7-9 to TRBJ2-2, with TRBD1 identical over 7 bases. Germline values: CDR1 SEHNR, CDR2 FQNEAQ (reference sequence). The ends lost 5 bases at V and 4 bases at J; junction bases unmatched: 16. This CDR3 is 18 amino acids long. In DNA, the CDR3 is TGTGCCAGCAGCCGGCCCAATTTCGGGACAGACTTCACCGGGGAGCTGTTTTTT. This encodes CASSRPNFGTDFTGELFF.

The V call is TRBV5-1, the J call TRBJ2-3; 8 nucleotides match TRBD1. V trimming: 0 bases; J trimming: 4 bases; junction bases outside the gene matches: 7. Germline V lookup: CDR1 SGHRS, CDR2 YFSETQ. The CDR3 has 16 amino acids. The CDR3 here is CASSLVLDRGADTQYF. The CDR3 nucleotides read TGCGCCAGCAGCTTGGTCCTCGACAGGGGAGCAGATACGCAGTATTTT.

The rearrangement joins TRBV6-5 to TRBJ2-7; 8 bases agree with TRBD2. Trimming cost V 6 bases and J 8 bases; bases outside gene matches: 6. This CDR3 contains 12 residues. Germline-derived CDR1 and CDR2 are MNHEY and SVGAGI. CDR3 residues: CASRAGGGKQYF. CDR3 DNA: TGTGCCAGCAGGGCCGGGGGGGGAAAGCAGTACTTC.

The chain combines TRBV19 with TRBJ1-6, with 11 positions matching TRBD1. The ends lost 3 bases at V and 7 bases at J; junction bases unmatched: 2. Germline V gives CDR1 LNHDA, CDR2 SQIVND (reference sequence). The CDR3 loop spans 15 amino acids. Here the CDR3 DNA reads TGTGCCAGTAGTATCTGGGACAGGGGGAATTCACCCCTCCACTTT. It specifies CASSIWDRGNSPLHF.

V usage is TRBV27 and J usage is TRBJ2-1; 8 nucleotides match TRBD2. Per germline, CDR1 MNHEY and CDR2 SMNVEV (reference sequence). The CDR3 totals 17 residues. V lost 0 bases and J lost 5; bases outside the gene matches: 9. CDR3 sequence: CASSLSFLAGLDNEQFF. DNA of the CDR3: TGTGCCAGCAGTTTATCGTTCCTAGCGGGCCTTGACAATGAGCAGTTCTTC.

The rearrangement uses TRBV5-6 and TRBJ2-5, with a weak D call TRBD1 (6 bases). Germline CDR1 SGHDT, CDR2 YYEEEE. V lost 0 bases, J lost 2 bases, and 8 bases lay in between. The CDR3 covers 14 residues. CDR3 sequence reads: CASSLDRVQETQYF. CDR3 DNA sequence: TGTGCCAGCAGCTTGGACAGGGTTCAAGAGACCCAGTACTTC.

In this sample, this clone turned up once. The V call is TRBV7-9, the J call TRBJ1-1; 8 bases are a match to TRBD1. The V segment lost 5 bases and the J segment 0 bases; nucleotides outside the gene matches: 5. The CDR3 runs to 15 residues. Germline loops: CDR1 SEHNR, CDR2 FQNEAQ (reference sequence). The CDR3 bases are TGTGCCAGCAGCCTTCTGGACAGGGTGAACACTGAAGCTTTCTTT. Residues: CASSLLDRVNTEAFF.

The J gene is TRBJ2-1, the V gene TRBV4-1; 7 bases align to TRBD2. The CDR3 is 14 amino acids. The germline V gene has CDR1 MGHRA and CDR2 YSYEKL. The V and J ends lost 0 bases and 16 bases, in that order; junction bases with no gene match: 12. The CDR3 DNA reads TGCGCCAGCAGCCAAGACGGACTAGTTTATCCGTACTTCTTC. Its translation: CASSQDGLVYPYFF.

The chain couples TRBV29-1 to TRBJ2-7; 11 bases agree with TRBD2. The V gene end was trimmed by 7 bases and the J gene end by 2 bases; junction bases not matched to a gene: 7. Per the germline V gene, CDR1 is SQVTM and CDR2 is ANQGSEA. The length of the CDR3 is 14 residues. In DNA, the CDR3 is TGCAGCGGGATGACTAGCGGGGAAACCTACGAGCAGTACTTC. Its protein product is CSGMTSGETYEQYF.

The count of this clone is one. The chain combines TRBV28 with TRBJ1-5; 10 nucleotides align to TRBD1. The CDR3 sequence is 15 residues long. Per the germline V gene, CDR1 is MDHEN and CDR2 is SYDVKM. V lost 5 bases, J lost 3 bases, and 4 bases stayed unmatched. DNA of the CDR3: TGTGCCAGCAGTCCGGGACAGGGGTACAATCAGCCCCAGCATTTT. Amino acids: CASSPGQGYNQPQHF.

V is TRBV6-5 and J is TRBJ1-5; D is uncertain. Germline V CDR1 and CDR2: MNHEY, SVGAGI. This CDR3 contains 15 residues. Trimming removed 0 bases from V and 4 bases from J, with 10 bases in between. In DNA, the CDR3 is TGTGCCAGCAGTTACTCCCCCGGGAAAAATCAGCCCCAGCATTTT. Its protein is CASSYSPGKNQPQHF.

The gene calls are TRBV7-3 and TRBJ2-5; TRBD2 matches at 7 bases. The ends lost 2 bases at V and 0 bases at J; junction bases unmatched: 3. The germline CDR1 and CDR2 sequences are SGHTA and FQGTGA. The CDR3 contains 15 residues. CDR3 amino acids: CASSLASGYQETQYF. The DNA of the CDR3 is TGTGCCAGCAGCTTAGCTAGCGGCTACCAAGAGACCCAGTACTTC.

V is TRBV28 and J is TRBJ1-3; TRBD1 is a possible D gene (5 bases). The CDR3 spans 16 residues. Germline CDR1 reads MDHEN; CDR2 reads SYDVKM. Trimming pared 7 bases from V and 0 bases from J, leaving 16 bases between. CDR3 sequence reads: CASTPGQGPSGNTIYF. For the CDR3, the DNA is TGTGCCAGCACCCCCGGCCAGGGTCCCTCTGGAAACACCATATATTTT.